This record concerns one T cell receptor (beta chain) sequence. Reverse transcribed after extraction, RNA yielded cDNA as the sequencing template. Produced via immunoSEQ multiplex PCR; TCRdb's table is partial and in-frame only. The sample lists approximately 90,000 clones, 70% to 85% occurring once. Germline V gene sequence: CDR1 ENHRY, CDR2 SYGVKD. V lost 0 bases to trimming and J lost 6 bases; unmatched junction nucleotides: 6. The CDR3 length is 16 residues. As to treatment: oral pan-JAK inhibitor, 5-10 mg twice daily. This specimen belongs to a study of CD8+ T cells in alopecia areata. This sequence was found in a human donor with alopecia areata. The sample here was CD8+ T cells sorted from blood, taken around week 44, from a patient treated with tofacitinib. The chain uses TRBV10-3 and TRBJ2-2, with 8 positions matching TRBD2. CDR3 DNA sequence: TGTGCCATCAGTGAGTCGTCGGGGGGGCCGTCCGGGGAGCTGTTTTTT. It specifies CAISESSGGPSGELFF.